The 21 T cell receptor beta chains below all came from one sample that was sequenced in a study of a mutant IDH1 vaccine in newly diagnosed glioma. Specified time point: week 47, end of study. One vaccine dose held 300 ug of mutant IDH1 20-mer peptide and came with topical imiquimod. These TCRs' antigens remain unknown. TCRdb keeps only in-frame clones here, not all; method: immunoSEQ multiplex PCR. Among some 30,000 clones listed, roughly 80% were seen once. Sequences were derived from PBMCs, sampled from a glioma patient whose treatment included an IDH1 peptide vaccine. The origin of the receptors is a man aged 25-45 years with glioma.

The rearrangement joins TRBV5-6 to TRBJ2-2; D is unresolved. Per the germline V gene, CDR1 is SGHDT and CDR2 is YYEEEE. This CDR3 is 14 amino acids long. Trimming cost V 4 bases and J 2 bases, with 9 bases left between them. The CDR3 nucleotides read TGTGCCAGCAGCAGCCCCGGAAACACCGGGGAGCTGTTTTTT. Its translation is CASSSPGNTGELFF.

The CDR3 bases are TGTGCCTGCGAGGGAGGGTACTATGGCTACACCTTC. Protein sequence: CACEGGYYGYTF. The chain uses TRBV30 and TRBJ1-2, with unresolved D. Trimming took off 6 bases at V and 3 bases at J, with 11 bases between the two ends. The CDR3 runs 12 residues. Germline loops: CDR1 GTSNPN, CDR2 SVGIG (reference sequence).

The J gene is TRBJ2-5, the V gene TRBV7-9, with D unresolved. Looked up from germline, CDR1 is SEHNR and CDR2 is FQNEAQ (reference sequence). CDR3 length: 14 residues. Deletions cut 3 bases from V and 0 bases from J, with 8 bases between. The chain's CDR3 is CASSFSSDQETQYF. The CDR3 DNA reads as TGTGCCAGCAGCTTTAGCAGCGACCAAGAGACCCAGTACTTC. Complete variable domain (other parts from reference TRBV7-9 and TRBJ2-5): DTGVSQNPRHKITKRGQNVTFRCDPISEHNRLYWYRQTLGQGPEFLTYFQNEAQLEKSRLLSDRFSAERPKGSFSTLEIQRTEQGDSAMYLCASSFSSDQETQYFGPGTRLLVL.

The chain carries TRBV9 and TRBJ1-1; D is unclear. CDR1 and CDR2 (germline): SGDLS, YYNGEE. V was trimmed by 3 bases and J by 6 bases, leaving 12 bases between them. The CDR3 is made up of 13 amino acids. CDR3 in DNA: TGTGCCAGCAGCGAGGCAGGTTCTCCTGAAGCTTTCTTT. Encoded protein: CASSEAGSPEAFF.

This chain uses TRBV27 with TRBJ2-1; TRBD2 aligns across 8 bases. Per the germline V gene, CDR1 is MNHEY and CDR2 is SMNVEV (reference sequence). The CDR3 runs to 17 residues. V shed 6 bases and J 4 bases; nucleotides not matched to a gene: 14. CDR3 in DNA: TGTGCCAGCAGCTTCCACTATCAGCGGGGGTCATACAATGAGCAGTTCTTC. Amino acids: CASSFHYQRGSYNEQFF.

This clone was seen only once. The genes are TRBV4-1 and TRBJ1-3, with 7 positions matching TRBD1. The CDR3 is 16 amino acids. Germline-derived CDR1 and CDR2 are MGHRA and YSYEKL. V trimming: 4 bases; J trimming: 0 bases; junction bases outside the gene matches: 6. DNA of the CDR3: TGCGCCAGCAGCCGAACCCGGGACAGCTCTGGAAACACCATATATTTT. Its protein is CASSRTRDSSGNTIYF.

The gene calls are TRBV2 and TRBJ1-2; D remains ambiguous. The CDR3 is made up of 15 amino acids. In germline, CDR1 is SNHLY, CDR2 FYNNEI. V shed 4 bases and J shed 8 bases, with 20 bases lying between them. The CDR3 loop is CASSVISGGGGGYTF. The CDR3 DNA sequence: TGTGCCAGCAGTGTAATTTCAGGTGGAGGCGGCGGCTACACCTTC.

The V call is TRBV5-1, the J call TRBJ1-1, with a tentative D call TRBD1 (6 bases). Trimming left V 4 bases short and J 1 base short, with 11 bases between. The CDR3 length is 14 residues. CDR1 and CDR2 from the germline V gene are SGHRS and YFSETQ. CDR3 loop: CASSLSQGNTEAFF. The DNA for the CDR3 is TGCGCCAGCAGCCTATCACAGGGGAACACTGAAGCTTTCTTT. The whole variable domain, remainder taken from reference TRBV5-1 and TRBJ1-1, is KAGVTQTPRYLIKTRGQQVTLSCSPISGHRSVSWYQQTPGQGLQFLFEYFSETQRNKGNFPGRFSGRQFSNSRSEMNVSTLELGDSALYLCASSLSQGNTEAFFGQGTRLTVV.

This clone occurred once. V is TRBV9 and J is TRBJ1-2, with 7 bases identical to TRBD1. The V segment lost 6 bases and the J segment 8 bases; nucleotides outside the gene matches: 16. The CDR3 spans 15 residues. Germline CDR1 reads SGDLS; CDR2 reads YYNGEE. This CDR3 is CASNALGQRGKGYTF. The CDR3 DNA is TGTGCCAGCAACGCTCTGGGACAGCGAGGAAAGGGCTACACCTTC.

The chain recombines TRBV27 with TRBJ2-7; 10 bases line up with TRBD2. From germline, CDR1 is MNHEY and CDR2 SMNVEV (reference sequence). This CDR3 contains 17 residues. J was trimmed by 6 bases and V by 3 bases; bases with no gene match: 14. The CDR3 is CASSLRPAGGFPFEQYF. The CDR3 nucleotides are TGTGCCAGCAGTTTGAGACCAGCGGGAGGGTTCCCCTTCGAGCAGTACTTC.

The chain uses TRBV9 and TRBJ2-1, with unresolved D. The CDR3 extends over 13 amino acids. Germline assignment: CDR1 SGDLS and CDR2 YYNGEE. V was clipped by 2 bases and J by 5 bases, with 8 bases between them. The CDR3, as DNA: TGTGCCAGCAGCGTCCCTGCCAACAATGAGCAGTTCTTC. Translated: CASSVPANNEQFF.

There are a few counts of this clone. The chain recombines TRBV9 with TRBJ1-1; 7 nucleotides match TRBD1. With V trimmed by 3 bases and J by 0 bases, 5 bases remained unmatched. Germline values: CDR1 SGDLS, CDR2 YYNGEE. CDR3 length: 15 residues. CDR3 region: CASSEGAPMNTEAFF. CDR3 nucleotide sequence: TGTGCCAGCAGCGAGGGGGCCCCAATGAACACTGAAGCTTTCTTT.

The CDR3 region has the DNA TGCGCCAGCAGCCAAGTACACGGTGCCAGGGAGGCTCAGCCCCAGCATTTT. Protein sequence: CASSQVHGAREAQPQHF. The rearrangement joins TRBV4-1 to TRBJ1-5; a weak D match, TRBD1 (5 bases). V lost 1 base and J lost 6, with 19 bases in between. This CDR3 spans 17 amino acids. Germline lookup yields CDR1 MGHRA and CDR2 YSYEKL.

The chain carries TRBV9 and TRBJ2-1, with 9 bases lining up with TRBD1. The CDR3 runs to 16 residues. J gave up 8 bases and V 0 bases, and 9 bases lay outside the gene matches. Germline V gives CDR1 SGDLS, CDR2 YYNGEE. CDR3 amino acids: CASSVDPGTGIYEQFF. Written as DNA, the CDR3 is TGTGCCAGCAGCGTAGATCCCGGGACAGGGATCTATGAGCAGTTCTTC.

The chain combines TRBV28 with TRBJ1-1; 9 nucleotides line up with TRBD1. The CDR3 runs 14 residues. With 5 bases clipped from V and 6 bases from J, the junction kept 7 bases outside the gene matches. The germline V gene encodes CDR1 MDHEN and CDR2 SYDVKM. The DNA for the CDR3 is TGTGCCAGCAGTCCAGGACAGGGGTACCCTGAAGCTTTCTTT. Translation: CASSPGQGYPEAFF.

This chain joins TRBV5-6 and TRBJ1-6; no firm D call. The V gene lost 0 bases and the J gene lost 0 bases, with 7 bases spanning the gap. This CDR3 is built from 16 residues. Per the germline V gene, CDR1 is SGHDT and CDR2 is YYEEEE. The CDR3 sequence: CASSLAGSSYNSPLHF. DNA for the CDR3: TGTGCCAGCAGCTTGGCGGGGAGCTCCTATAATTCACCCCTCCACTTT. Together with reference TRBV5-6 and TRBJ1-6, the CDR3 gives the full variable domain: DAGVTQSPTHLIKTRGQQVTLRCSPKSGHDTVSWYQQALGQGPQFIFQYYEEEERQRGNFPDRFSGHQFPNYSSELNVNALLLGDSALYLCASSLAGSSYNSPLHFGNGTRLTVT.

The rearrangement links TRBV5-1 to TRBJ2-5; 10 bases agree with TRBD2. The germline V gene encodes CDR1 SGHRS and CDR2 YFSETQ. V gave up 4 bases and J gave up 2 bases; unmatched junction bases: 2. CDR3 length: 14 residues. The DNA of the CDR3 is TGCGCCAGCAGCCTTAGCGGGGGGCAAGAGACCCAGTACTTC. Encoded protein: CASSLSGGQETQYF.

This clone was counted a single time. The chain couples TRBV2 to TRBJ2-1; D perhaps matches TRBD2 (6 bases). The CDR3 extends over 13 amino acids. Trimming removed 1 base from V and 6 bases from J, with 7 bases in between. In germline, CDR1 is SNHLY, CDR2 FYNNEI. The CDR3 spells CASSEDGGNEQFF. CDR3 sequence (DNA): TGTGCCAGCAGTGAAGACGGGGGCAATGAGCAGTTCTTC. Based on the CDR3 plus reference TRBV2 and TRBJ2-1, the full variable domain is EPEVTQTPSHQVTQMGQEVILRCVPISNHLYFYWYRQILGQKVEFLVSFYNNEISEKSEIFDDQFSVERPDGSNFTLKIRSTKLEDSAMYFCASSEDGGNEQFFGPGTRLTVL.

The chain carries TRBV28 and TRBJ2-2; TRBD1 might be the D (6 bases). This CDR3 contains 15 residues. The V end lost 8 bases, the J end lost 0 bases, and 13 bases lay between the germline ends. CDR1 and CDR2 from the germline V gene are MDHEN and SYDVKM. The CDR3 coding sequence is TGTGCCAGCGTCCGGGACATCCCGAACACCGGGGAGCTGTTTTTT. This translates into CASVRDIPNTGELFF.

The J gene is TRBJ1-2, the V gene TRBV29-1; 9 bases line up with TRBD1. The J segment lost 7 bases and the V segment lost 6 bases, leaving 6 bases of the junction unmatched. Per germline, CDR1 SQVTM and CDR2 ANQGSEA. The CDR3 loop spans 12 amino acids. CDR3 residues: CSVPGTGFGYTF. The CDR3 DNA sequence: TGCAGCGTACCCGGGACAGGGTTTGGCTACACCTTC.

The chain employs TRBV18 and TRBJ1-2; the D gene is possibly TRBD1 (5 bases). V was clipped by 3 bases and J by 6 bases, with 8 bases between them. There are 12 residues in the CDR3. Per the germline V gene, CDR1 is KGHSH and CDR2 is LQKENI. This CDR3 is CASSPDRHGYTF. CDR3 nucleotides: TGTGCCAGCTCACCCGACAGACATGGCTACACCTTC. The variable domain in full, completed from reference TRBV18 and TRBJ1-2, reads NAGVMQNPRHLVRRRGQEARLRCSPMKGHSHVYWYRQLPEEGLKFMVYLQKENIIDESGMPKERFSAEFPKEGPSILRIQQVVRGDSAAYFCASSPDRHGYTFGSGTRLTVV.